This TCR beta chain emerged from a study of blood T cell repertoires in COVID-19. Across the whole study: Specimens from acute and convalescent COVID-19 originated in the United States, Italy and Spain. PBMCs, B-cell-depleted T cells, or T cells provided the cDNA or gDNA that made up the material.

This CDR3 is built from 15 residues. J gave up 6 bases and V 4 bases, and 7 bases lay outside the gene matches. CDR1 is SGHNT and CDR2 is YYREEE in the germline V gene (reference sequence). The repertoire was sequenced with immunoSEQ multiplex PCR; TCRdb's copy has only in-frame clones and lacks some. Altogether tens of thousands of clones are present, 86% being singletons, with the ten largest covering approximately 19%. This chain joins TRBV5-4 and TRBJ2-1, with 10 bases identical to TRBD2. Sequencing was carried out using peripheral blood. The receptor was isolated from a woman of 80 years or more with acute or convalescent COVID-19. CDR3 DNA sequence: TGTGCCAGCAGCGCGTCTAGCGGGGGACCCAATGAGCAGTTCTTC. Translated: CASSASSGGPNEQFF.